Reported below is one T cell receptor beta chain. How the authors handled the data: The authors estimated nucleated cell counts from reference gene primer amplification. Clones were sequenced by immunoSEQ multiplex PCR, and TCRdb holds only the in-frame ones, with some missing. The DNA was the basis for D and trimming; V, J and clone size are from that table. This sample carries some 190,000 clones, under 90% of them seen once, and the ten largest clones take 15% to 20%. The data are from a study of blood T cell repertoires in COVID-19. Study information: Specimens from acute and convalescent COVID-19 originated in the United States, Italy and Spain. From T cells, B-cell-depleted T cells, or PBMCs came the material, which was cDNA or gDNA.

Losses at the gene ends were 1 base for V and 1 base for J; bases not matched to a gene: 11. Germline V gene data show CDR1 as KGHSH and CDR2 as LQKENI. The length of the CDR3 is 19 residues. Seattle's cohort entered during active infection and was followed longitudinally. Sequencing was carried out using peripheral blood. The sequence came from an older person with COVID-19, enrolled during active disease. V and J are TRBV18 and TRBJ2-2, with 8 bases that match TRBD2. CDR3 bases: TGTGCCAGCTCACCACGTCCGACCGCGGGACTAGTGAACACCGGGGAGCTGTTTTTT. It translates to CASSPRPTAGLVNTGELFF. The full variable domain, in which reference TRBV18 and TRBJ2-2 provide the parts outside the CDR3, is NAGVMQNPRHLVRRRGQEARLRCSPMKGHSHVYWYRQLPEEGLKFMVYLQKENIIDESGMPKERFSAEFPKEGPSILRIQQVVRGDSAAYFCASSPRPTAGLVNTGELFFGEGSRLTVL.